The present T cell receptor beta chain was sequenced within a study of cytomegalovirus exposure and HLA in healthy donors. Comments on this clone: Its specificity is unknown.

PCR amplification relied on 60 Vbeta primers (plus 13 Jbeta primers). Profiling relied on immunoSEQ multiplex PCR, and the TCRdb table lists in-frame clones only, not all of them. The sample yields 150,000 to 250,000 clones, approximately 80% seen once. Study observations and caveats: Apparent HLA restriction characterized most CMV-associated TCR beta chains in a later analysis. There were reportedly fewer N-insertions in an Asian-associated ancestry cluster than the roughly 700-donor mean, in a later analysis. A prior analysis recorded that most TCR beta V segments were productive about 87% or about 30% of the time. It was taken for granted in presence/absence analyses that sequencing depth across donors was roughly uniform.

V was cut by 5 bases and J by 7 bases, with 24 bases left in between. There are 17 residues in the CDR3. The germline V gene has CDR1 KGHSH and CDR2 LQKENI. This chain connects TRBV18 to TRBJ2-1; D might be TRBD1 (7 bases). Specimen: PBMCs. The receptor was derived from a boy younger than 10 in good health and CMV-seronegative. The chain's CDR3 is CASSAMMRGQIPNEQFF. The CDR3 coding sequence is TGTGCCAGCTCAGCCATGATGCGGGGACAGATACCTAATGAGCAGTTCTTC.